This T cell receptor beta chain stems from a study of Graves' ophthalmopathy and Graves' hyperthyroidism. At the level of the study: Stable hyperthyroidism was defined by absence of ophthalmopathy within 18 months of follow-up. Study-wide points: Discrimination between ophthalmopathy and stable hyperthyroidism by a 13-signature model showed about 85% sensitivity and 70% to 82% specificity. Blood shared most expanded thyroid clonotypes above 0.001 frequency.

Hyperthyroidism patients, aged 18 to 65, were newly diagnosed, under 2 months' duration. This clonotype was detected many times. The target antigen is unknown. Amplification of TCR beta CDR3 regions used RNA transcripts. First-round RT-PCR employed HTBI primers, with a second-round multiplex PCR after it. TCRdb ran MiXCR on the multiplex PCR reads and lists one entry per CDR3 protein. Of over a million distinct CDR3 sequences listed, 36% were seen once; the top ten hold over 8.5%. The receptor was isolated from an adult man with Graves' hyperthyroidism. The specimen was peripheral blood or thyroid tissue (not recorded which).

CDR3 sequence (DNA): TGTGCCAGCAGCAATCAGGCGCAATATGGCTACACCTTC. This sequence encodes CASSNQAQYGYTF. The rearrangement joins TRBV12-3 or TRBV12-4 to TRBJ1-2; D is unclear. V lost 6 bases to trimming and J lost 5 bases, with 13 bases between them. The CDR3 spans 13 residues.